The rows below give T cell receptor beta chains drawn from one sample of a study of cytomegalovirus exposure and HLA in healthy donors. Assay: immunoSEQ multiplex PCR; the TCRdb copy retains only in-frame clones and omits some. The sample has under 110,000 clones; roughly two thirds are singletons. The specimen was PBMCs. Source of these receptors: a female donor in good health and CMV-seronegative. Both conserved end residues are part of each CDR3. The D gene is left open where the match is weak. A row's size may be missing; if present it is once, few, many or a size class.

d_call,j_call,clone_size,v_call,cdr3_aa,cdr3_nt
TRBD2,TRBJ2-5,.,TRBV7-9,CASSLDGGVQETQYF,TGTGCCAGCAGCTTAGACGGGGGGGTCCAAGAGACCCAGTACTTC
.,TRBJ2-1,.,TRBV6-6,CASNRDWTNEQFF,TGTGCCAGCAACCGGGACTGGACTAATGAGCAGTTCTTC
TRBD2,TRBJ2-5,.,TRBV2,CASSDSWGGTQYF,TGTGCCAGCAGTGATTCGTGGGGGGGGACCCAGTACTTC
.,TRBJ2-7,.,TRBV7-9,CASGEAYEQYF,TGTGCCAGCGGGGAGGCCTACGAGCAGTACTTC
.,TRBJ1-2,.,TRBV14,CASSADRDSHYGYTF,TGTGCCAGCAGCGCAGACCGGGACTCACATTATGGCTACACCTTC
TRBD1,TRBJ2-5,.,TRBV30,CAWSERGRRLTQETQYF,TGTGCCTGGAGTGAGAGGGGGCGGCGTTTAACGCAAGAGACCCAGTACTTC
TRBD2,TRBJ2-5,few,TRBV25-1,CASSDGGVPETQYF,TGTGCCAGCAGTGATGGGGGGGTTCCCGAGACCCAGTACTTC
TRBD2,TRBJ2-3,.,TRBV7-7,CASSAGLAGVRSTDTQYF,TGTGCTAGCAGCGCGGGACTAGCGGGAGTGAGGAGCACAGATACGCAGTATTTT
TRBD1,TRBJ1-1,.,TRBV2,CASSGTGRTEAFF,TGTGCCAGCAGCGGGACAGGGCGGACTGAAGCTTTCTTT
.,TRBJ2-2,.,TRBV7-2,CASSLVILRGQSGSGELFF,TGTGCCAGCAGCTTAGTTATTCTTAGGGGACAGTCCGGGAGCGGGGAGCTGTTTTTT
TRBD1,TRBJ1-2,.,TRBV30,CAWSDLQGLGYTF,TGTGCCTGGAGTGATCTACAGGGGCTTGGCTACACCTTC
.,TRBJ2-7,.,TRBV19,CASSSRTLPYEQYF,TGTGCCAGTAGTTCTCGGACACTTCCCTACGAGCAGTACTTC
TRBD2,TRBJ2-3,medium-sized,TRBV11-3,CASSPGLAGGIADTQYF,TGTGCCAGCAGCCCCGGACTAGCGGGAGGCATAGCAGATACGCAGTATTTT
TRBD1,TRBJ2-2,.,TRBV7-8,CASSPRQGVIGELFF,TGTGCCAGCAGCCCGAGACAGGGGGTTATCGGGGAGCTGTTTTTT
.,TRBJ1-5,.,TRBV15,CATSTRHNNQPQHF,TGTGCCACCAGCACCAGACATAACAATCAGCCCCAGCATTTT
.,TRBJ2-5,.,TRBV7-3,CASSQAPSFEETQYF,TGTGCCAGCAGCCAGGCCCCGAGTTTTGAGGAGACCCAGTACTTC
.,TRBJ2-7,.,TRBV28,CASSPGVSYEQYF,TGTGCCAGCAGTCCAGGGGTGTCCTACGAGCAGTACTTC
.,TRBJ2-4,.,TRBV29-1,CSVNDRAKNIQYF,TGCAGCGTTAACGACAGGGCCAAAAACATTCAGTACTTC
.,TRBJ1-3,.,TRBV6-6,CASSYAGGENTIYF,TGTGCCAGCAGTTACGCGGGAGGCGAAAACACCATATATTTT
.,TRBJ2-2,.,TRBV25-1,CASSRGGGELFF,TGTGCCAGCAGCAGGGGCGGCGGGGAGCTGTTTTTT
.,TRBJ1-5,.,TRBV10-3,CAISPTDNSNQPQHF,TGTGCCATCAGCCCGACTGATAATAGCAATCAGCCCCAGCATTTT
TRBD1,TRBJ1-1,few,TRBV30,CAWNRDSGAFF,TGTGCCTGGAACCGGGACAGTGGAGCTTTCTTT
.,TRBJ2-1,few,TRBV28,CASTQSYNEQFF,TGTGCCAGCACACAGAGTTACAATGAGCAGTTCTTC
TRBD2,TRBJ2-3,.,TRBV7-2,CASSRLAVNTQYF,TGTGCCAGCAGCCGACTAGCGGTGAATACGCAGTATTTT
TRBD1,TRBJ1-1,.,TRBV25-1,CASRGTAGKEAFF,TGTGCCAGCAGGGGGACAGCCGGAAAGGAGGCTTTCTTT
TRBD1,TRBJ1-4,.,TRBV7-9,CASSFGQELLTTNEKLFF,TGTGCCAGCAGCTTCGGACAGGAGCTCCTCACAACTAATGAAAAACTGTTTTTT
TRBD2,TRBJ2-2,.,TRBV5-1,CASRGTMNTGELFF,TGCGCCAGCAGGGGGACTATGAACACCGGGGAGCTGTTTTTT
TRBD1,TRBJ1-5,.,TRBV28,CAIWGQGDQPQHF,TGTGCCATTTGGGGTCAGGGGGATCAGCCCCAGCATTTT
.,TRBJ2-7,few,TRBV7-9,CASSLSNEQYF,TGTGCCAGCAGCCTTAGTAACGAGCAGTACTTC
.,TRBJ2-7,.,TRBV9,CASGGAGYEQYF,TGTGCCAGCGGGGGGGCGGGTTACGAGCAGTACTTC
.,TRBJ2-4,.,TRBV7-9,CASSRDRPKNIQYF,TGTGCCAGCAGCCGCGACAGGCCCAAGAACATTCAGTACTTC
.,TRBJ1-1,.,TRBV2,CASSAELTVLGAEAFF,TGTGCCAGCAGTGCCGAACTGACAGTCCTGGGCGCTGAAGCTTTCTTT
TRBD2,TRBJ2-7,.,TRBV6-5,CASSRTGTSETQYF,TGTGCCAGCAGTCGCACCGGGACTAGCGAAACACAGTACTTC
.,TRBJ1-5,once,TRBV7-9,CASSLGQPNQPQHF,TGTGCCAGCAGCTTAGGACAGCCGAATCAGCCCCAGCATTTT
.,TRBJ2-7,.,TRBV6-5,CASSYSEGVSYEQYF,TGTGCCAGCAGTTACTCCGAAGGGGTCTCCTACGAGCAGTACTTC
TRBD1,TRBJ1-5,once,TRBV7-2,CASSIGQGRNQPQHF,TGTGCCAGCAGCATAGGACAGGGGCGCAATCAGCCCCAGCATTTT
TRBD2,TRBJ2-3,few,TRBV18,CASSLGLASDTQYF,TGTGCCAGCTCACTGGGACTAGCTTCAGATACGCAGTATTTT
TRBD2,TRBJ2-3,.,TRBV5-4,CASSRGTSGRSSTDTQYF,TGTGCCAGCAGCCGAGGGACTAGCGGGAGGTCTAGCACAGATACGCAGTATTTT
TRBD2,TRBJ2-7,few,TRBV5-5,CASSKLAGGIHEQYF,TGTGCCAGCAGCAAGCTAGCGGGAGGTATCCACGAGCAGTACTTC
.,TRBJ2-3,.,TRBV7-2,CASSSAPAGLTDTQYF,TGTGCCAGCAGCTCGGCCCCTGCGGGTCTCACAGATACGCAGTATTTT